This TCR beta chain originates from a study of regulatory T cells in long-lasting Graves disease. This clonotype has at least ten counts. Time point in this sample: persistent/refractory GD, antithyroid drugs over 5 years with positive TRAb. Extracted PBMC RNA gave rise to the TCR library. Both iRepertoire HTBI primers and Arm-PCR of CDR3 regions were used to build the TCR beta libraries. TCRdb re-derived calls from the multiplex PCR reads in MiXCR, one entry per CDR3 protein. The table shows about 430,000 distinct CDR3 sequences, with 21% occurring only once. Germline values: CDR1 MDHEN, CDR2 SYDVKM. This CDR3 has 14 amino acids.

The rearrangement uses TRBV28 and TRBJ2-2; no clear D. This sequence originates from a female donor with Graves disease. This specimen was peripheral blood mononuclear cells (PBMCs), taken when the disease was refractory, from a patient treated with antithyroid drugs. DNA of the CDR3: TGTGCAAACCCGGCGGCTACCCGAACCGGGGAGCTGTTTTTT. The encoded protein is CANPAATRTGELFF.